The sequence of this TCR beta chain was determined in a study of T cells in Graves' hyperthyroidism and ophthalmopathy. Germline assignment: CDR1 MDHEN and CDR2 SYDVKM. This CDR3 is built from 16 residues. Losses at the gene ends were 3 bases for V and 3 bases for J; bases not matched to a gene: 7. This clonotype has a count of ten or more. Its antigen is undetermined. It was RNA transcripts that yielded the amplified TCR beta CDR3 regions. The HTBI primer set drove a first-round RT-PCR of the TCR CDR3. MiXCR, applied by TCRdb to the multiplex PCR reads, yields one record per CDR3 protein. The data contain about 600,000 distinct CDR3 sequences, roughly 16% of them singletons. The cohort's ophthalmopathy patients, a group with duration under 3 months, had a Clinical Activity Score of at least 3 and a NOSPECS grade of at least 4. Criteria for exclusion of patients were uncontrolled infection, other autoimmune disease, pregnancy or lactation.

Overall study findings and caveats: The model anticipated ophthalmopathy a median around six months pre-onset. Among thyroid clonotypes expanded above 0.001, most also appeared in blood.

The sequence came from a woman aged 40 to 50 with Graves' ophthalmopathy. The sample taken for sequencing was blood. The rearrangement uses TRBV28 and TRBJ2-2, with 7 bases lining up with TRBD2. The CDR3 nucleotides read TGTGCCAGCAGTTTGGCGGGAGAGGAAGACACCGGGGAGCTGTTTTTT. Amino acid sequence: CASSLAGEEDTGELFF.